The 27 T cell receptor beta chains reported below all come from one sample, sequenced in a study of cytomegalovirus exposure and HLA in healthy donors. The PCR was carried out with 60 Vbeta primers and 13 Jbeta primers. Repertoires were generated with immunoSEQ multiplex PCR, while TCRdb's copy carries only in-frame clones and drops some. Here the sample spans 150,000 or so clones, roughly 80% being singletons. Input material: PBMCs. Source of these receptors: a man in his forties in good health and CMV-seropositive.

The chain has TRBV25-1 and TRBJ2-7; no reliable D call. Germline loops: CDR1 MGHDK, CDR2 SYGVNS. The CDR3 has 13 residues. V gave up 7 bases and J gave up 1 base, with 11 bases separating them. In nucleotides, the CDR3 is TGTGCCAGCACCAGCGAGCTTTCCTACGAGCAGTACTTC. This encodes CASTSELSYEQYF.

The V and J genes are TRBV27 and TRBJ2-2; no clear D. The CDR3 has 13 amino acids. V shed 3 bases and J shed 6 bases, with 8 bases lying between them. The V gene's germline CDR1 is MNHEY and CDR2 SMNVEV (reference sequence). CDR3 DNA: TGTGCCAGCAGTTTTAGTTTTCCCGGGGAGCTGTTTTTT. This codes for CASSFSFPGELFF.

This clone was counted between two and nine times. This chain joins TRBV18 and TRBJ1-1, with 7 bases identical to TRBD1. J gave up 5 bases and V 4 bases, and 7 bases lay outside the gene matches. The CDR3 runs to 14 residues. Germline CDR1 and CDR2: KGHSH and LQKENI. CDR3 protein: CASSRTQGLTEAFF. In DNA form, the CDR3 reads TGTGCCAGCTCACGGACACAGGGGTTGACTGAAGCTTTCTTT.

CDR3 coding DNA: TGCAGCGTTCAAGGAGGCGTCGGGAGCTCCTACGAGCAGTACTTC. Protein product: CSVQGGVGSSYEQYF. This chain connects TRBV29-1 to TRBJ2-7; tentative D call: TRBD2 (6 bases). The CDR3 length is 15 residues. V lost 5 bases and J lost 0, with 17 bases in between. In germline, CDR1 is SQVTM, CDR2 ANQGSEA.

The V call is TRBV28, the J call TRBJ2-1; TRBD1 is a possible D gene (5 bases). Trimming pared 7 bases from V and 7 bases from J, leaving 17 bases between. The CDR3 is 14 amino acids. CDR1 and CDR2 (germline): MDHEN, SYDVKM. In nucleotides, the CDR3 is TGTGCCAGCAACGACTTCACAGGTCCGAATGAGCAGTTCTTC. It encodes CASNDFTGPNEQFF.

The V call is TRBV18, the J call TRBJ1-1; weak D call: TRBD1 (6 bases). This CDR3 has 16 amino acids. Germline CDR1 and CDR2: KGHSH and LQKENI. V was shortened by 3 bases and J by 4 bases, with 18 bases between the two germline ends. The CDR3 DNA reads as TGTGCCAGCTCACCGGGCGATTACAGGGTGGGCACTGAAGCTTTCTTT. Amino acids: CASSPGDYRVGTEAFF. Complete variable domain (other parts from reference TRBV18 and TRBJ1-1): NAGVMQNPRHLVRRRGQEARLRCSPMKGHSHVYWYRQLPEEGLKFMVYLQKENIIDESGMPKERFSAEFPKEGPSILRIQQVVRGDSAAYFCASSPGDYRVGTEAFFGQGTRLTVV.

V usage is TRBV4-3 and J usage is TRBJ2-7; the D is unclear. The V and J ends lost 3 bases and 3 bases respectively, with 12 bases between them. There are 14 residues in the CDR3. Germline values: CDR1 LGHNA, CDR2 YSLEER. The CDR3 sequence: CASSQFGANYEQYF. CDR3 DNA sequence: TGCGCCAGCAGCCAGTTCGGAGCAAACTACGAGCAGTACTTC.

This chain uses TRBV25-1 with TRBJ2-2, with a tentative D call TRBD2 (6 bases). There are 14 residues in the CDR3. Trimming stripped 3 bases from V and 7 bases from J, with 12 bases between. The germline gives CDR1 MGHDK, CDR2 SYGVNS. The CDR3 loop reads CASSDPTSRGELFF. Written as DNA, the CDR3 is TGTGCCAGCAGTGACCCGACTAGTCGCGGGGAGCTGTTTTTT.

The CDR3 spells CASSSGQGRDTF. The DNA for the CDR3 is TGTGCCAGCTCCTCGGGACAGGGCAGGGACACCTTC. V gene TRBV18 combines with J gene TRBJ1-2; 9 bases align to TRBD1. Trimming removed 6 bases from V and 12 bases from J; junction bases left unmatched: 8. Germline V CDR1 and CDR2: KGHSH, LQKENI. This CDR3 is built from 12 residues.

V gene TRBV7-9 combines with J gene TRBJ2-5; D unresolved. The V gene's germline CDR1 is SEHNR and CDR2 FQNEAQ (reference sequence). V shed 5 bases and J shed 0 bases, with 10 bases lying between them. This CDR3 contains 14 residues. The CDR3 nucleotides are TGTGCCAGCAGCCTACGAACCAACCAAGAGACCCAGTACTTC. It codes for CASSLRTNQETQYF.

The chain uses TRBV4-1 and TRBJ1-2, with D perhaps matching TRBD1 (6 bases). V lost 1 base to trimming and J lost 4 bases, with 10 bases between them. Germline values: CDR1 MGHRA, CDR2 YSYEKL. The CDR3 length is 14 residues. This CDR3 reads CASSQGGGLYGYTF. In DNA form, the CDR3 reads TGCGCCAGCAGCCAAGGAGGGGGTCTCTATGGCTACACCTTC.

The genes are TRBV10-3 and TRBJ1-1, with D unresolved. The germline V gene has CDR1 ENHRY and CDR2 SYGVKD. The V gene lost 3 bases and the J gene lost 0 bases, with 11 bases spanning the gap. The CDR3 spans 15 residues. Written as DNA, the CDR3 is TGTGCCATCAGTGACCGAGACAAGATGAACACTGAAGCTTTCTTT. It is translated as CAISDRDKMNTEAFF.

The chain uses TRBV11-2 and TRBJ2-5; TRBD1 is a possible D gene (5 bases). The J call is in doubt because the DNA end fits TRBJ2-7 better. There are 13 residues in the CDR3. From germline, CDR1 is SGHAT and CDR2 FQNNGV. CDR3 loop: CASSVLGPYEQYF. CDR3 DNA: TGTGCCAGCAGCGTATTGGGGCCTTACGAGCAGTACTTC.

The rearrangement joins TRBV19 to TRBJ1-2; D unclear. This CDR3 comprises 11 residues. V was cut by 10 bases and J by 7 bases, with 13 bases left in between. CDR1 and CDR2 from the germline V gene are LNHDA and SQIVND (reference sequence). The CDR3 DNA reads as TGTGCCATCCGCCTTGAGGTTGGCTACACCTTC. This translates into CAIRLEVGYTF.

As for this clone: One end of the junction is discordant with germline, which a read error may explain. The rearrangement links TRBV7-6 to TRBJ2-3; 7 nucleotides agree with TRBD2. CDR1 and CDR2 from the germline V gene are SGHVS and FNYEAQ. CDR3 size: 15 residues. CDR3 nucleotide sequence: TGTGCCAGCAGCGTAGCGGGCCATTACACAGATACGCAGTATTTT. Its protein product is CASSVAGHYTDTQYF.

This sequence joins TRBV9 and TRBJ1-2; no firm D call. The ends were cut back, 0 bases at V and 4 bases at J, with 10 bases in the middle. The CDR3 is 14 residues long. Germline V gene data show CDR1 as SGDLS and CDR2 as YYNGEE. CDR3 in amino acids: CASSVGSGRYGYTF. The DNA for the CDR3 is TGTGCCAGCAGCGTAGGAAGCGGTCGCTATGGCTACACCTTC.

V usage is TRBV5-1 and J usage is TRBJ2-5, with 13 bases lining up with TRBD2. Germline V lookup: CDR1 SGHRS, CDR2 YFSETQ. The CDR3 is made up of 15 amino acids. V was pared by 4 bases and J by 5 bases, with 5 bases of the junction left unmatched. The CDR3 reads CASSLGTSGTETQYF. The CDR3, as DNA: TGCGCCAGCAGCCTCGGGACTAGCGGGACGGAGACCCAGTACTTC.

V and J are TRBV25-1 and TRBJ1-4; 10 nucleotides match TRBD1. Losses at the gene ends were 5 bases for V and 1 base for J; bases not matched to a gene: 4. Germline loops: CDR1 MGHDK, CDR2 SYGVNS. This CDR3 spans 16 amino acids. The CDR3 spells CASSRDRGRTNEKLFF. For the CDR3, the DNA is TGTGCCAGCAGTCGAGACAGGGGGCGAACTAATGAAAAACTGTTTTTT.

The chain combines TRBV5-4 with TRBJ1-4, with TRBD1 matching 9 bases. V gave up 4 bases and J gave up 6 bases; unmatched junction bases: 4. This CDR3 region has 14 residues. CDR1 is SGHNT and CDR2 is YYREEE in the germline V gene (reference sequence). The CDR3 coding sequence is TGTGCCAGCAGCCGCGACAGGGGGGATGAAAAACTGTTTTTT. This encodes CASSRDRGDEKLFF.

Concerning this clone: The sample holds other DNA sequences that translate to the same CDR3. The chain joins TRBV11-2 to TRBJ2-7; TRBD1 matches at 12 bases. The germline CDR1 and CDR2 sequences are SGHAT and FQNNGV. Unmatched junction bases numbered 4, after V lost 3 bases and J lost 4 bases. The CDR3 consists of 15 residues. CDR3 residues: CASSFPGQGAYEQYF. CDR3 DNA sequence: TGTGCCAGCAGCTTCCCGGGACAGGGGGCGTACGAGCAGTACTTC.

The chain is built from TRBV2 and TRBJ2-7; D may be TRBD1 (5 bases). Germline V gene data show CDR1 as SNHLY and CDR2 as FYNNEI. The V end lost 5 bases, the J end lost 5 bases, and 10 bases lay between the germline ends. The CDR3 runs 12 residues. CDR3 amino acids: CASSLQVHEQYF. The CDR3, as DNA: TGTGCCAGCAGTCTACAGGTCCACGAGCAGTACTTC.

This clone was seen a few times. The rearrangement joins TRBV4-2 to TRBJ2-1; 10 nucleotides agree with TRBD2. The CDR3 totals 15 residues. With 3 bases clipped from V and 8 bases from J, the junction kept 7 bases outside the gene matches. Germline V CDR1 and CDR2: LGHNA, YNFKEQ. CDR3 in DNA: TGTGCCAGCAGCCAGGGACTAGCGATTGGGGATGAGCAGTTCTTC. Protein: CASSQGLAIGDEQFF.

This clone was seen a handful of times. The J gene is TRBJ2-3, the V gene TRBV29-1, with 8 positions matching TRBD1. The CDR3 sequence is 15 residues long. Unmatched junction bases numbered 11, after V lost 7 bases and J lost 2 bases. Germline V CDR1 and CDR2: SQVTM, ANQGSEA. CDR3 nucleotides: TGCAGCGCCAACTACAGGGGGACCATCACAGATACGCAGTATTTT. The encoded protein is CSANYRGTITDTQYF.

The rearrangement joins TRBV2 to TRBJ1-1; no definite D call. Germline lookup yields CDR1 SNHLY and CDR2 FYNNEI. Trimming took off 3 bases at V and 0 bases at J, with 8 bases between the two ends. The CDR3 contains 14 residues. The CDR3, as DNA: TGTGCCAGCAGTGATACCAGGTTGAACACTGAAGCTTTCTTT. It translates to CASSDTRLNTEAFF. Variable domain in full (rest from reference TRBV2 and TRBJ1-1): EPEVTQTPSHQVTQMGQEVILRCVPISNHLYFYWYRQILGQKVEFLVSFYNNEISEKSEIFDDQFSVERPDGSNFTLKIRSTKLEDSAMYFCASSDTRLNTEAFFGQGTRLTVV.

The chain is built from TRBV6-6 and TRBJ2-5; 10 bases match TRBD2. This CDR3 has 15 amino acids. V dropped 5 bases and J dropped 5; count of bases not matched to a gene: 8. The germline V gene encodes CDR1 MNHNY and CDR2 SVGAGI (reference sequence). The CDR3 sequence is CASSPLGSGRETQYF. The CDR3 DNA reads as TGTGCCAGCAGTCCCTTAGGTAGCGGGAGGGAGACCCAGTACTTC.

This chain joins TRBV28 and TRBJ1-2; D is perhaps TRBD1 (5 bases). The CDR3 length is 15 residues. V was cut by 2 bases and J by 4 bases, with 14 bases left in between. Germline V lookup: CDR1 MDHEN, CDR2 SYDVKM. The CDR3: CASSLKMGQSYGYTF. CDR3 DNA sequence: TGTGCCAGCAGTTTAAAGATGGGGCAGAGCTATGGCTACACCTTC.

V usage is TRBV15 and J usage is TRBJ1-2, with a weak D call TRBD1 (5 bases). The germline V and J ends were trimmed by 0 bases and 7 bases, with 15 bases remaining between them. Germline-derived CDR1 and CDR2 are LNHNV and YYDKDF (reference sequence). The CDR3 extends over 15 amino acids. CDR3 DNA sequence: TGTGCCACCAGCAGAGATTGGGCAGGGCCAAGTGGCTACACCTTC. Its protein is CATSRDWAGPSGYTF.